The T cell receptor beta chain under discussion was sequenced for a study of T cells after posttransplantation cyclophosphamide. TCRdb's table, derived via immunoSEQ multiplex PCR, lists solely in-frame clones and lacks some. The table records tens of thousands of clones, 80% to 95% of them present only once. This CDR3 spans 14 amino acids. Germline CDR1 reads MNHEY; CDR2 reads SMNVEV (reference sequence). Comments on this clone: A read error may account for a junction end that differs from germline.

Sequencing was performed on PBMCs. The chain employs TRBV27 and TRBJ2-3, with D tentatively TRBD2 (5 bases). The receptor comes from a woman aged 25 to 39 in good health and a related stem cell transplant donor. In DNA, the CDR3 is TGTGCCGGCAGCCGATCTAGCTTCACAGATACGCAGTATTTT. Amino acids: CAGSRSSFTDTQYF.